Below, one TCR beta chain is given with its context. The table came from immunoSEQ multiplex PCR; TCRdb's copy has only in-frame clones and leaves some out. The sample lists 700,000 to 750,000 clones, approximately 85% occurring once. The sample belongs to a study of shared T cell receptors in the human thymus. The trim removed 6 bases at V and 4 bases at J, leaving 5 bases unmatched. From germline, CDR1 is MGHDK and CDR2 SYGVNS. The CDR3 consists of 14 residues. The data were also submitted as part of a second study, on human thymus T cells. Turning to that study: Finnish infants who were healthy and having corrective surgery for congenital heart defects made up the donors. Related research has reported that thymic repertoires overlap highly among unrelated individuals.

The sample was thymocytes. The receptor was derived from a girl under three years old with a congenital heart defect. The V and J genes are TRBV25-1 and TRBJ1-4; TRBD1 agrees at 7 bases. The CDR3 sequence is CASRGTALNEKLFF. The CDR3 DNA sequence: TGTGCCAGCAGGGGGACAGCGCTTAATGAAAAACTGTTTTTT.